This is a list of T cell receptor beta chains from one sample in a study of T cell responses to AZD1222 COVID-19 vaccine. The protocol was immunoSEQ multiplex PCR, while the TCRdb copy is restricted to in-frame clones and leaves out a portion. This table has more than 95,000 clones, about 88% appearing once. Sequencing was performed on peripheral blood, taken on day 0 of AZD1222 vaccination. The receptor set was obtained from an adult in good health. Both conserved end residues are part of each CDR3. A D gene is named only where the DNA matches it firmly. Size is omitted from some rows. Given values are once, few, many or a class for expanded clones.

v_call	d_call	clone_size	j_call	cdr3_nt	cdr3_aa
TRBV4-3	.	.	TRBJ1-3	TGCGCCAGCAGCCCTTGGACACGTTCCCCCCCTGGAAACACCATATATTTT	CASSPWTRSPPGNTIYF
TRBV19	TRBD1	.	TRBJ1-5	TGTGCCAGTAGTACCCACAGGGGGGATCAGCCCCAGCATTTT	CASSTHRGDQPQHF
TRBV28	TRBD1	.	TRBJ1-2	TGTGCCAGCAGTTCGGGACAGGGGGATGGCTACACCTTC	CASSSGQGDGYTF
TRBV16	TRBD1	.	TRBJ2-5	TGTGCCAGCAGCCCTGGGACAGGGTCAGAGACCCAGTACTTC	CASSPGTGSETQYF
TRBV6-4	.	few	TRBJ1-5	TGTGCCAGCAGCGGGGACGAGAATCAGCCCCAGCATTTT	CASSGDENQPQHF
TRBV24-1	TRBD1	.	TRBJ2-2	TGTGCCACCAGTAGACAGGGTTTCGGTACCGGGGAGCTGTTTTTT	CATSRQGFGTGELFF
TRBV2	TRBD2	.	TRBJ2-7	TGTGCCAGCATTCCGGGGGAGGGCGTCGAGTCCTACGAGCAGTACTTC	CASIPGEGVESYEQYF
TRBV19	TRBD1	.	TRBJ1-2	TGTGCCAGTATTGGACAGGGCCGCTATGGCTACACCTTC	CASIGQGRYGYTF
TRBV10-3	.	.	TRBJ1-5	TGTGCCATCAGTGAGTCGGGGATGGCCAATCAGCCCCAGCATTTT	CAISESGMANQPQHF
TRBV5-6	TRBD1	.	TRBJ1-1	TGTGCCAGCAGCTGGCAGGGGGCGCGGACTGAAGCTTTCTTT	CASSWQGARTEAFF
TRBV7-3	.	.	TRBJ1-1	TGTGCCAGCAGCTTCCGGGCCGATGGGTACACTGAAGCTTTCTTT	CASSFRADGYTEAFF
TRBV3-1/TRBV3-2	TRBD1	.	TRBJ2-7	TGTGCCAGCAGCCAAGTGGGGGACAGGGCTCTCTACGAGCAGTACTTC	CASSQVGDRALYEQYF
TRBV30	.	.	TRBJ1-4	TGTGCCCGGCGGGGGGTTGATGAAAAACTGTTTTTT	CARRGVDEKLFF
TRBV20-1	.	.	TRBJ2-7	TGCAGTGCCCCCCGGGCGTACGAGCAGTACTTC	CSAPRAYEQYF
TRBV3-1/TRBV3-2	.	.	TRBJ2-2	TGTGCCAGCAGCCAAGTCACGGTCTGGACCGGGGAGCTGTTTTTT	CASSQVTVWTGELFF
TRBV7-3	.	.	TRBJ1-1	TGTGCCAGCAGCTTATCAGGGGATCGGACTGAAGCTTTCTTT	CASSLSGDRTEAFF
TRBV6-4	.	.	TRBJ2-2	TGTGCCAGCAGTGACTCCTTCACCGGGGAGCTGTTTTTT	CASSDSFTGELFF
TRBV7-9	TRBD2	.	TRBJ2-1	TGTGCCAGCAGCTTTCTAGCGGGGTCCGCTTACAATGAGCAGTTCTTC	CASSFLAGSAYNEQFF
TRBV27	.	.	TRBJ1-1	TGTGCCAGGTTTCCACCCGGTTCCCTGAACACTGAAGCTTTCTTT	CARFPPGSLNTEAFF
TRBV25-1	.	.	TRBJ1-5	TGTGCCAGCAGCAACAGTCTGGAGGGCGGTCAGCCCCAGCATTTT	CASSNSLEGGQPQHF
TRBV18	.	.	TRBJ1-5	TGTGCCAGCTCACCCGAGACCGCGAATCAGCCCCAGCATTTT	CASSPETANQPQHF
TRBV24-1	TRBD1	.	TRBJ2-7	TGTGCCACTAGTGAAGGAGGGACAGGGCCCTACGAGCAGTACTTC	CATSEGGTGPYEQYF
TRBV5-4	.	.	TRBJ2-2	TGTGCCAGCAGCGTGACGGGACTGAACACCGGGGAGCTGTTTTTT	CASSVTGLNTGELFF
TRBV19	TRBD1	.	TRBJ1-2	TGTGCCAGTAGTACGGGACAGAACTATGGCTACACCTTC	CASSTGQNYGYTF
TRBV24-1	TRBD1	.	TRBJ1-2	TGTGCCACCAGTGATTCCGGACAGGGGATTAACTATGGCTACACCTTC	CATSDSGQGINYGYTF
TRBV27	TRBD1	.	TRBJ1-5	TGTGCCAGCAGCCCCCAACAGGGGGGTCAGCCCCAGCATTTT	CASSPQQGGQPQHF
TRBV7-8	.	many	TRBJ1-1	TGTGCCAGCAGCTCCCCCCCCGATAATGAAGCTTTCTTT	CASSSPPDNEAFF
TRBV21-1	.	.	TRBJ2-7	TGTGCCAGCAGCAAGCTTTCGGGGACACACACGCCCTACGAGCAGTACTTC	CASSKLSGTHTPYEQYF
TRBV5-1	.	.	TRBJ1-1	TGCGCCAGCAGCTTGACAGGGACTGAAGCTTTCTTT	CASSLTGTEAFF
TRBV4-1	.	once	TRBJ1-2	TGCGCCAGCAGCCAAGAATCCGGGATCTATGGCTACACCTTC	CASSQESGIYGYTF
TRBV4-1	.	.	TRBJ2-1	TGCGCCAGCAGCCAAGGACGGGATCGAGACAATGAGCAGTTCTTC	CASSQGRDRDNEQFF
TRBV11-2	.	once	TRBJ2-7	TGTGCCAGCAGACGGGCCCAAAACGAGCAGTACTTC	CASRRAQNEQYF
TRBV6-2/TRBV6-3	.	few	TRBJ2-2	TGTGCCAGCAGTTACCGGGGCACTAGCACCGGGGAGCTGTTTTTT	CASSYRGTSTGELFF
TRBV25-1	.	medium-sized	TRBJ1-4	TGTGCCAGCAGCCACGGGGGGGGGAGTGGAAAACTGTTTTTT	CASSHGGGSGKLFF
TRBV27	TRBD1	.	TRBJ1-5	TGTGCCAGCAGTCCCAACCGGGACAGGAGGAGTCAGCCCCAGCATTTT	CASSPNRDRRSQPQHF
TRBV9	.	.	TRBJ2-1	TGTGCCAGCAGCGTAGCTGGGGAGGTTGCCTACAATGAGCAGTTCTTC	CASSVAGEVAYNEQFF
TRBV5-6	TRBD2	once	TRBJ2-1	TGTGCCAGCAGCACAAGCGGGGGGGTTTACAATGAGCAGTTCTTC	CASSTSGGVYNEQFF
TRBV11-2	.	.	TRBJ2-3	TGTGCCAGCAGCCCCAGGGGGGGGCCCGAAGATACGCAGTATTTT	CASSPRGGPEDTQYF
TRBV11-2	TRBD1	once	TRBJ1-3	TGTGCCAGCAGCTTAGGACAGGGAGTCTCTGGAAACACCATATATTTT	CASSLGQGVSGNTIYF
TRBV18	.	.	TRBJ2-1	TGTGCCAGCTCACCCCAGGGGGGTGAGGGTGAGCAGTTCTTC	CASSPQGGEGEQFF
TRBV28	.	once	TRBJ1-2	TGTGCCAGCAGATGGGGCGGGAGCTATGGCTACACCTTC	CASRWGGSYGYTF
TRBV4-1	.	few	TRBJ2-1	TGCGCCAGCAGCCAAGAGTGGCAGGCTAGCTCCAGCTCCTACAATGAGCAGTTCTTC	CASSQEWQASSSSYNEQFF
TRBV19	.	once	TRBJ1-2	TGTGCCAGTAGTTTTTACCAGGGGACCTATGGCTACACCTTC	CASSFYQGTYGYTF
TRBV7-6	TRBD1	.	TRBJ1-6	TGTGCCAGCAGTTCCGCCCCGGGACAGGGGGGCTCACCCCTCCACTTT	CASSSAPGQGGSPLHF
TRBV4-1	.	.	TRBJ2-3	TGCGCCAGCAGAAAGGGGGGAGACACAGATACGCAGTATTTT	CASRKGGDTDTQYF
TRBV5-6	TRBD2	.	TRBJ2-3	TGTGCCAGCAGCTACTACGGGACTAGCGGCACAGATACGCAGTATTTT	CASSYYGTSGTDTQYF
TRBV5-5	.	.	TRBJ2-7	TGTGCCAGCAGCTTGGCCGGTGAACCGGGCTACTTC	CASSLAGEPGYF
TRBV6-6	TRBD2	.	TRBJ2-7	TGTGCCAGCAGTCGGGGGGACTACGAGCAGTACTTC	CASSRGDYEQYF
TRBV5-3	TRBD1	.	TRBJ1-4	TGTGCCAGACGGTGGACAGGGGCTGATGAAAAACTGTTTTTT	CARRWTGADEKLFF
TRBV9	.	.	TRBJ2-2	TGTGCCAGCAGGGGTTCTAGTTTTGCCGGGGAGCTGTTTTTT	CASRGSSFAGELFF
TRBV19	.	.	TRBJ1-2	TGTGCCAGTACCTGGGGGGGTATAGGCGGCTACACCTTC	CASTWGGIGGYTF
TRBV27	TRBD1	.	TRBJ2-7	TGTGCCAGCAGTTTAGGGACAGCCTACGAGCAGTACTTC	CASSLGTAYEQYF
TRBV19	TRBD2	once	TRBJ2-2	TGTGCCAGCTCCGGACTAGCGGAAAACACCGGGGAGCTGTTTTTT	CASSGLAENTGELFF